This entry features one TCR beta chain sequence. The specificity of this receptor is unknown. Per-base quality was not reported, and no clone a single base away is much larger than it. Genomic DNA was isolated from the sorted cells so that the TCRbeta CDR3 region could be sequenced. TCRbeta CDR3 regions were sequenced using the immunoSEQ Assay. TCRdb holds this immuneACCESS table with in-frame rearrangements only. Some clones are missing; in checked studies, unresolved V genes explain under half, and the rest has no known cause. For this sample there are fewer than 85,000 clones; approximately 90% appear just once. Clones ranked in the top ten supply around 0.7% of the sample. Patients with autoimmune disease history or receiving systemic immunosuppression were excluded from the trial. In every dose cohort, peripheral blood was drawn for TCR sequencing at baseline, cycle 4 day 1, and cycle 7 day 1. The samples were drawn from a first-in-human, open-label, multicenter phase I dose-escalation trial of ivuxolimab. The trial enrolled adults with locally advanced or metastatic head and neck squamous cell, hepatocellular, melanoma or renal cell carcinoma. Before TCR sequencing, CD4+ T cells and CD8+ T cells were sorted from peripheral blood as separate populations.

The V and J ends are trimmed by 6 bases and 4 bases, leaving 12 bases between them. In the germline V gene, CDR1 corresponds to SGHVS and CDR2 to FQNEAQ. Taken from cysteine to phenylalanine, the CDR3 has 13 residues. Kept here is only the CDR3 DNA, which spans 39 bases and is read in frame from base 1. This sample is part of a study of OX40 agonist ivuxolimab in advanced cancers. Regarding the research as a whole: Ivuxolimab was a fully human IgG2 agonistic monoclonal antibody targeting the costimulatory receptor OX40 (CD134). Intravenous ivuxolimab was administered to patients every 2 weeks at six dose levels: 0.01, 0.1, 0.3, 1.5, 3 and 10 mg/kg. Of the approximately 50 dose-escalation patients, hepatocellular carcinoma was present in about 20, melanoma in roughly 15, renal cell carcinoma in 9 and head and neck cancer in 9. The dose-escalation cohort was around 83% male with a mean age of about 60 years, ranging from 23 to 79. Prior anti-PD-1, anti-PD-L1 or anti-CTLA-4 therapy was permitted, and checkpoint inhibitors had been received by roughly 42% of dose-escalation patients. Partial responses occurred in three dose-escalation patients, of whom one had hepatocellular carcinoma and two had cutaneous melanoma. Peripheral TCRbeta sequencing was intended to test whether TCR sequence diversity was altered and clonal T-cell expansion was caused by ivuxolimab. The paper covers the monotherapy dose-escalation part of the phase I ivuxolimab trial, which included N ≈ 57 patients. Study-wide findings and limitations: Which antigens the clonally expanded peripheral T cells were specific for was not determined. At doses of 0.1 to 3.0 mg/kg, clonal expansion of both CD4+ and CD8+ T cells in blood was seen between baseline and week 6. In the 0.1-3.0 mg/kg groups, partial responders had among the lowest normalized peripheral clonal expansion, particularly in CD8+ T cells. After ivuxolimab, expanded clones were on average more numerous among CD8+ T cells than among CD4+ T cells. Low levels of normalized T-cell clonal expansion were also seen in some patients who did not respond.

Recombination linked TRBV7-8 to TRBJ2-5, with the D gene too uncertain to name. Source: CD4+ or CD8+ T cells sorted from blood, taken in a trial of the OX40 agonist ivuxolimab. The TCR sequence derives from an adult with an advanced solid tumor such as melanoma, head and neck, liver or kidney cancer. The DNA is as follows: TGTGCCAGCAGTCAACGACAAGGAGAGACCCAGTACTTC. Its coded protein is CASSQRQGETQYF. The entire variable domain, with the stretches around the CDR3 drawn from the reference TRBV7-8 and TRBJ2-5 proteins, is GAGVSQSPRYKVAKRGQDVALRCDPISGHVSLFWYQQALGQGPEFLTYFQNEAQLDKSGLPSDRFFAERPEGSVSTLKIQRTQQEDSAVYLCASSQRQGETQYFGPGTRLLVL.